The present T cell receptor beta chain was sequenced within a study of cytomegalovirus exposure and HLA in healthy donors. Study outcomes and limitations: A later analysis, which compared TCR beta chains of equal frequency, found the HLA-associated ones more clonally expanded.

The PCR used 60 Vbeta and 13 Jbeta primers. Assay: immunoSEQ multiplex PCR; the TCRdb copy retains only in-frame clones and omits some. The data contain about 100,000 clones, about three quarters of them singletons. Comments on this clone: Its specificity is not known.

This CDR3 is built from 15 residues. Germline trimming cut 3 bases from V and 4 bases from J; bases unmatched to any gene: 5. Germline values: CDR1 SEHNR, CDR2 FQNEAQ (reference sequence). V usage is TRBV7-9 and J usage is TRBJ2-3, with 9 bases aligning to TRBD2. The TCR sequence derives from a man in his forties or fifties in good health and CMV-seropositive. The material sequenced was PBMCs. The DNA of the CDR3 is TGTGCCAGCAGCTTGAATAGCGGGGGTGCAGATACGCAGTATTTT. Protein product: CASSLNSGGADTQYF.